This T cell receptor beta chain was identified in a study of cytomegalovirus exposure and HLA in healthy donors (dated by TCRdb to 2016 to 2017). Notes on the research overall: An earlier analysis of approximately 550 of the donors reported 250 to 350 Gb of sequence data and 100 million to 140 million unique TCR beta sequences from about 180 million T cells. About 330 gigabases of sequencing data and around 90 million unique TCR sequences made up an early release that covered around 640 HLA-typed donors. Among the roughly 400 genotyped donors, around 81% belonged to the genetic ancestry cluster associated with self-reported Caucasian donors. The aim of the study was to test whether cataloging public T cell receptors could identify signatures of past pathogen exposure. The T cell repertoires of several hundred subjects were profiled by immunosequencing and related to cytomegalovirus serostatus. A separate validation cohort of some 130 different subjects was used in addition to the roughly 720-subject first cohort. To predict cytomegalovirus infection status, the study combined high-throughput TCR immunosequencing, statistical association of individual TCRs with disease status, and machine learning. To study patterns of TCR occurrence, a later analysis re-analyzed previously published TCR beta repertoires from 666 donors and added high-resolution HLA genotyping. In the later analysis, no new phenotypic data were used to find candidate immune exposures; instead, reliance was placed on TCR beta sequences and their occurrence across donors. An earlier analysis of 587 of the donors applied high-throughput TCR beta sequencing to assess whether each TCR beta V gene segment acted as functional or pseudogenic. Donor age, sex, ethnicity and CMV serostatus were compiled together with the repertoire data. In a later genetic analysis, genome-wide SNP genotypes for 398 of the 666 donors were used, and that subset was treated as a discovery cohort. Every discovery cohort repertoire had been produced on one sequencing platform. Class I and class II HLA loci were covered by the typing at four-digit resolution. The number of typed donors differed by locus: roughly 620-630 for A, B, C, DRB1 and DQB1; about 520 for DQA1; 606 for DPA1; and around 490 for DPB1. Four or five DR-DQ haplotypes were handled as single units for association and clustering, since linkage in the cohort was strong. Across some 400 genotyped donors of the cohort, an average of about 200,000 unique TCR beta nucleotide sequences per donor were sequenced, and roughly a sixth of those sequences were non-productive. The investigation overall reported the following: A later analysis found that HLA-associated TCR beta chains were more clonally expanded and had lower generation probabilities than equally common non-associated chains. Most CMV-associated TCR beta chains appeared to be HLA-restricted in a later analysis, and the HLA associations seemed to be driven largely by CMV exposure. A further reported finding was that TCR beta sequences accurately predicted the HLA-A and HLA-B alleles for most subjects in the first cohort. Linkage disequilibrium might explain the correlated functional status among segregating V segments, but an unknown experimental factor could not be ruled out. The cohort was sequenced for TCR beta chains only, and without alpha or paired-chain data the features that could be detected were limited. An association between a missense DCLRE1C variant and V-gene and J-gene trimming of TCR beta chains was found in a later genetic analysis and replicated in an independent cohort. Roughly uniform sequencing depth across donors was assumed in presence/absence analyses, although this assumption may not hold. For the cohort, immune exposure information was limited to CMV serostatus. The sequencing pipeline was judged likely to have produced a cluster of highly shared sequence variants as a technical artifact. The classifier was reported to diagnose cytomegalovirus status with high specificity and sensitivity in both the original and validation cohorts. Strong co-occurrence of HLA alleles, especially DR and DQ, made assigning TCR associations to individual alleles difficult. According to the authors, the approach could potentially be generalized to other disease states and immunological phenotypes. While some public TCRs were present in many individuals, most TCR sequences turned up only very rarely across donors. A total of roughly 160 TCR beta chains were listed by the study as associated with cytomegalovirus. According to a later analysis, parvovirus B19, influenza, CMV and Epstein-Barr virus appeared linked to several top co-occurrence clusters. In a later analysis, TCR association rates were found to vary across HLA loci, with the most associated TCRs seen for DRB1 alleles and the fewest for HLA-C alleles. Seventeen rarely observed V segments, including chromosome 9 orphons, were excluded from the earlier analysis of several hundred of the donors because counts were too low. At a false discovery rate of 0.05, a later analysis linked around 15,000 TCR beta sequences to specific HLA alleles. In an earlier analysis of 587 of the donors, most TCR beta V segments were observed in productive rearrangements about 87% or about 30% of the time, broadly matching IMGT annotations. Because some donors lacked HLA typing at each locus, the association tests relied only on the typed subset. According to a later genetic analysis, donors in an Asian-associated ancestry cluster had fewer N-insertions in productive TCRs than the approximately 670-donor mean. Three of the identified cytomegalovirus-associated TCR beta chains were confirmed in vitro to be specific for cytomegalovirus antigens.

This clone was seen once. Its antigen remains unidentified. No much larger clone exists at a distance of one base, and base qualities are not known. The library was obtained by the immunoSEQ multiplex PCR assay. For the multiplex PCR, a mixture combining 60 forward primers for TCR Vbeta segments and 13 reverse primers for TCR Jbeta segments was used. A multiplex PCR assay on genomic DNA amplified the CDR3 region of rearranged TCR beta genes. The amplified TCR beta libraries were sequenced on the Illumina HiSeq System as 87-base-pair reads. In the paper's pipeline: A later analysis counted about 82 million unique TCR beta chains across the 550 to 700 repertoires, and approximately 11 million of these chains were shared by at least two donors. Raw reads were error-corrected and collapsed into unique sequences by a nearest-neighbor algorithm in which closely related sequences were merged to remove PCR and sequencing errors. To assign V, D and J gene segments, CDR3 sequences were aligned to IMGT reference sequences. Each retained sequence needed at least a six-nucleotide match to both a V gene segment and a J gene segment. A rearrangement was called productive if the CDR3 had no stop codons and remained in frame with V and J, and every other rearrangement was called non-productive. Following IMGT convention, CDR3 was defined as the stretch from the second conserved V-encoded cysteine up to the conserved J-encoded phenylalanine. The earlier analysis of 500 to 600 of the donors excluded sequences that lacked an unambiguous match to a single V gene segment. In an earlier analysis of a few hundred of the donors, V segments were called functional above 56.7% productive rearrangements and were called segregating when the between-donor standard deviation exceeded 5%. A statistical classification framework was built for diagnosing cytomegalovirus status from the catalog of TCR beta chain sequences. In a later analysis, TCR nucleotide sequences were compared against IMGT/GENE-DB human TR gene sequences so that V and J genes could be assigned. The TCRdist pipeline was used in a later analysis to assign CDR3 sequences and most-parsimonious VDJ recombination scenarios. In a later analysis, every TCR beta chain was defined by the combination of its CDR3 amino acid sequence and its V-gene family, and reads without a unique V-gene family were dropped. In a later analysis, 450 to 600 highly shared, low-generation-probability nucleotide sequences were removed to address suspected cross-contamination and a sequencing artifact. In a later analysis, a clonal expansion index for each public chain was calculated from normalized within-repertoire ranks of inferred template counts. In a later analysis, generation probabilities were computed with a VDJ recombination model fitted to out-of-frame rearrangements, and the resulting probabilities were checked against IGoR. In a later analysis, hypergeometric tests were used to score TCR-TCR, TCR-HLA and TCR-CMV co-occurrence, with a repertoire-size bias correction applied to TCR pairs. False discovery rates were estimated in a later analysis by permuting HLA or CMV assignments 20 times. In a later analysis, co-occurring TCRs were grouped using DBSCAN, with TCRdist sequence similarity added in when clustering inside HLA-allele-positive subsets. Repertoires with fewer than 30,000 or more than 120,000 public chains were left out of co-occurrence clustering, as were a few repertoires with anomalous nucleotide sharing. Drawn from immuneACCESS, this table holds only the in-frame rearrangements with V and J called that TCRdb kept. Clones are partly lost; checked studies trace under half to an unresolved V gene and leave the rest unexplained. V and J calls and clone size follow that table, whereas D and trimming were derived from the DNA. This sample is represented by about 57,000 clones; 83% of them were singletons. The ten top clones hold around 4.5% of the sample.

The cohort comprised fewer than 750 healthy bone marrow donors. Cohort members were all nominally healthy when sampled, although unrecorded immune exposures were likely present. The donor tested CMV seronegative, placing the donor among the 350 to 400 seronegative members of the cohort. Every donor gave a peripheral blood sample, and the peripheral blood mononuclear cells from that sample were used for TCR beta sequencing. Genomic DNA extraction from the blood cell samples was performed with the Qiagen DNeasy Blood Extraction Kit. This clonotype was obtained from a man younger than 40 in good health and CMV-seronegative. The specimen was PBMCs.

CDR3 sequence: CASSLGDSFSTDTQYF. The nucleotide sequence is TGCGCCAGCAGCTTGGGGGACAGCTTTAGCACAGATACGCAGTATTTT. The V and J segments used are TRBV5-1 and TRBJ2-3, with 7 central nucleotides matching TRBD1. According to the germline V gene, CDR1 reads SGHRS and CDR2 reads YFSETQ. Including cysteine and phenylalanine, the CDR3 has 16 amino acids. Left in the record is the CDR3 DNA by itself, 48 bases read in frame from the first base. From V the trimming removes 0 bases and from J it removes 0 bases, while the gene matches leave 4 bases of the junction unaccounted for.